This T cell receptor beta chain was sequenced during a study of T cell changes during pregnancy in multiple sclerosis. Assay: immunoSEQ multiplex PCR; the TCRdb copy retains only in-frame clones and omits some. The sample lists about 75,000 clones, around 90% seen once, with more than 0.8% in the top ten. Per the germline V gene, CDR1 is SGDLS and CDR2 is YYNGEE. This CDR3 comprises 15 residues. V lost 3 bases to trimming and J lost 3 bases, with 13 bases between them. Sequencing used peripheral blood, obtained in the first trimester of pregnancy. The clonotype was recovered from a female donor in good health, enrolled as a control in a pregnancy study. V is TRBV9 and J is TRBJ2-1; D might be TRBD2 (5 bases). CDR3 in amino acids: CASSAEGAGYNEQFF. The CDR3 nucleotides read TGTGCCAGCAGCGCCGAGGGTGCTGGCTACAATGAGCAGTTCTTC.